This entry concerns a single T cell receptor (beta chain). Time point described: week 3, after first cycle of checkpoint inhibitor. Blood was drawn before treatment and at week 3 after checkpoint blockade. A fixed DNA input of 350 ng was used per bulk PBMC sample. The repertoire was sequenced with immunoSEQ multiplex PCR; TCRdb's copy has only in-frame clones and lacks some. The repertoire includes 5,500 to 7,500 clones, more than 75% of them detected once, and 33% sits in the top ten. The V segment lost 2 bases and the J segment 9 bases; nucleotides outside the gene matches: 5. CDR1 and CDR2 (germline): SGHAT, FQDESV (reference sequence). The CDR3 is made up of 15 amino acids. This sample was taken from a study of blood T cell dynamics during melanoma immunotherapy. Overall study: Standard first-line treatment here was pembrolizumab or nivolumab plus ipilimumab in metastatic melanoma.

The material was blood, obtained from a patient treated with checkpoint blockade. The sequence derives from a human donor with melanoma. Some clones in this sample may be carry-over from other donors' samples. The chain combines TRBV11-1 with TRBJ1-6, with 9 bases aligning to TRBD1. In nucleotides, the CDR3 is TGTGCCAGCAGCTTAACAGGGGGCAATGGTTCACCCCTCCACTTT. It yields the protein CASSLTGGNGSPLHF. The full variable domain, with the rest looked up from reference TRBV11-1 and TRBJ1-6, is EAEVAQSPRYKITEKSQAVAFWCDPISGHATLYWYRQILGQGPELLVQFQDESVVDDSQLPKDRFSAERLKGVDSTLKIQPAELGDSAMYLCASSLTGGNGSPLHFGNGTRLTVT.